A single T cell receptor (beta chain) is shown here with its context. This PCR relied on a set of 60 Vbeta primers and 13 Jbeta primers. Assay: immunoSEQ multiplex PCR; the TCRdb copy retains only in-frame clones and omits some. This sample yields around 280,000 clones, of which about 87% are seen a single time; about 2% belongs to the top ten. This specimen comes from a study of cytomegalovirus exposure and HLA in healthy donors. Sequenced: PBMCs. This TCR was sampled from a woman aged 18-30 years in good health and CMV-seronegative.

The CDR3 protein is CASSLASRGGNSPLHF. The CDR3 DNA sequence: TGCGCCAGCAGCTTGGCCTCACGGGGTGGGAATTCACCCCTCCACTTT. This chain joins TRBV5-1 and TRBJ1-6; D gene ambiguous. The V end lost 0 bases, the J end lost 7 bases, and 14 bases lay between the germline ends. Germline loops: CDR1 SGHRS, CDR2 YFSETQ. There are 16 residues in the CDR3.